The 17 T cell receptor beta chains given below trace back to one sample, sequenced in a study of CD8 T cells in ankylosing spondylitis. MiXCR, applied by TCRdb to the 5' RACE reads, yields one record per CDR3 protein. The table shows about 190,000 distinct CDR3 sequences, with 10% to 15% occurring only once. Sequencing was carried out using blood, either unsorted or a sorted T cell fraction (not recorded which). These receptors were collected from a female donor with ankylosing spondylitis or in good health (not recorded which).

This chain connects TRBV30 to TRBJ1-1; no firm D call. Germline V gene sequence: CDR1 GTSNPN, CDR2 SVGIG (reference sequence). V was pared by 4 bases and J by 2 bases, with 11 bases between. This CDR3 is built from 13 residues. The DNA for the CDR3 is TGTGCCTGGAATGGTCTGGGTAACACTGAAGCTTTCTTT. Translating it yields CAWNGLGNTEAFF.

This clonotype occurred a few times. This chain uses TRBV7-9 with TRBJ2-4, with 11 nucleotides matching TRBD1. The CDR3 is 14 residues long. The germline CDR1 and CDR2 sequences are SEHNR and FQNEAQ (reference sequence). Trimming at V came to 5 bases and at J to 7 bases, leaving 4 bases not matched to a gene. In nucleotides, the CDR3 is TGTGCCAGCAGCCGGACAGGGGGCACTAACATTCAGTACTTC. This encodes CASSRTGGTNIQYF.

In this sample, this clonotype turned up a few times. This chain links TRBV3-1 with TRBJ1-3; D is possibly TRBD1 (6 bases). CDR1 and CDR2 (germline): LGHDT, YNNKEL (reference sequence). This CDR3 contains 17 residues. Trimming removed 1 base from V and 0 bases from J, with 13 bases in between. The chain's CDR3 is CASSQGGGPNSGNTIYF. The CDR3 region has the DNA TGTGCCAGCAGCCAAGGGGGGGGCCCAAACTCTGGAAACACCATATATTTT. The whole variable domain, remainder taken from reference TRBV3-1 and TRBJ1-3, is DTAVSQTPKYLVTQMGNDKSIKCEQNLGHDTMYWYKQDSKKFLKIMFSYNNKELIINETVPNRFSPKSPDKAHLNLHINSLELGDSAVYFCASSQGGGPNSGNTIYFGEGSWLTVV.

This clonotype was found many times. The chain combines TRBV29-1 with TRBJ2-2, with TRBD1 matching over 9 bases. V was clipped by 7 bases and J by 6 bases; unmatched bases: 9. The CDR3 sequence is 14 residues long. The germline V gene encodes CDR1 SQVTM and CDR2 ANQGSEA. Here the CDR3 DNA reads TGCAGCGCCATACAGGGGGCCCTCGCCGGGGAGCTGTTTTTT. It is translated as CSAIQGALAGELFF.

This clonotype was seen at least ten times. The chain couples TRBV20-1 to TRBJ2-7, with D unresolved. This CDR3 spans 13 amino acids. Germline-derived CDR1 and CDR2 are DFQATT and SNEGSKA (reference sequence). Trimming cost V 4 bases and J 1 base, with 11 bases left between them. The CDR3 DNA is TGCAGTGCTACCGGTGAGGAATCCTACGAGCAGTACTTC. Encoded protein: CSATGEESYEQYF.

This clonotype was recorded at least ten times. In DNA, the CDR3 is TGTGCCACCAGTGAAGCGGGAGAGATAGATACGCAGTATTTT. Translated, it gives CATSEAGEIDTQYF. V is TRBV24-1 and J is TRBJ2-3, with TRBD2 identical over 8 bases. Germline-derived CDR1 and CDR2 are KGHDR and SFDVKD. CDR3 length: 14 amino acids. V lost 4 bases to trimming and J lost 5 bases; unmatched junction nucleotides: 4.

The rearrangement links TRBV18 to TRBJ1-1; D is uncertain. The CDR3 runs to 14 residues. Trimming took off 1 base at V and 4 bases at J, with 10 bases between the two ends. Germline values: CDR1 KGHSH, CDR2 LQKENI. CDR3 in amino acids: CASSPQRGGTEAFF. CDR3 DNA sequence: TGTGCCAGCTCACCACAACGGGGAGGCACTGAAGCTTTCTTT.

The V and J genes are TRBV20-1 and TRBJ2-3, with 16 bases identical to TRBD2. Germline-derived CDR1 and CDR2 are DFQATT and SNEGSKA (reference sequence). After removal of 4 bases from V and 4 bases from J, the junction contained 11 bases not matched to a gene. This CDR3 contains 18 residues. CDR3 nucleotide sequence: TGCAGTGCTACCTCCCCGGGACTAGCGGGAGGGCCTGCAGATACGCAGTATTTT. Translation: CSATSPGLAGGPADTQYF.

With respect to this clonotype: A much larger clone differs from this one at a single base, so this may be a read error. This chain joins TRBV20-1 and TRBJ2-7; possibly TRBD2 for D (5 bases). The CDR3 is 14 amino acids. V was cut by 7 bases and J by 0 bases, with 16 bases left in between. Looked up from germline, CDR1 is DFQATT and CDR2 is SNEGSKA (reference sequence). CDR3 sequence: CSVARTGSSYEQYF. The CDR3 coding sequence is TGCAGTGTTGCTAGGACGGGGAGCTCCTACGAGCAGTACTTC.

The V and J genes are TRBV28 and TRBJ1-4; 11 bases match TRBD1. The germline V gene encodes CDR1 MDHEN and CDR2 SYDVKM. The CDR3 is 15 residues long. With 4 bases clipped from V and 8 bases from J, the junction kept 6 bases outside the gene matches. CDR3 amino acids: CASSSSGTGGEKLFF. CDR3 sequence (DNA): TGTGCCAGCAGTTCCTCCGGGACAGGGGGAGAAAAACTGTTTTTT.

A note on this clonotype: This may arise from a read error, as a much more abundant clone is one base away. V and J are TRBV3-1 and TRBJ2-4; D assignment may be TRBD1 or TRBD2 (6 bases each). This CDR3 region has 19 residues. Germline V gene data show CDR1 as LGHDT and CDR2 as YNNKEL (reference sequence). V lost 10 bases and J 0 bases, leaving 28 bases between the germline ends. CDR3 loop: CAISSLLTGGSLAKNIQYF. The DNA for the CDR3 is TGTGCCATCAGTTCGCTTCTAACCGGGGGCTCGTTAGCCAAAAACATTCAGTACTTC.

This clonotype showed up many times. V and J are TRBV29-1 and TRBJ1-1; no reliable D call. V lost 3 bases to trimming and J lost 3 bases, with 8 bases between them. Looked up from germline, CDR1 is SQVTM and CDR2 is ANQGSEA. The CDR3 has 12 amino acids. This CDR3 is CSVDSSYTEAFF. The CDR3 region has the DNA TGCAGCGTTGACTCCAGTTACACTGAAGCTTTCTTT.

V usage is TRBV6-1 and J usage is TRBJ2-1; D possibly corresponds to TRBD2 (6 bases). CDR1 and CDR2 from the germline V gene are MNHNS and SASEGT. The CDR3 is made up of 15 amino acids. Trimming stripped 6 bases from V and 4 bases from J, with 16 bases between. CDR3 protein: CASSPPGTRYNEQFF. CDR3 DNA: TGTGCCAGCAGCCCCCCAGGGACTCGGTACAATGAGCAGTTCTTC.

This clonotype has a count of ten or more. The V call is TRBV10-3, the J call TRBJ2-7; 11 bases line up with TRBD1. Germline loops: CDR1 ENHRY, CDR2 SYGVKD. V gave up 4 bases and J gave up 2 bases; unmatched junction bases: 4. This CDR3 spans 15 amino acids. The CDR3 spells CAISAAGQGAYEQYF. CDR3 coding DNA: TGTGCCATCAGTGCCGCGGGACAGGGGGCCTACGAGCAGTACTTC.

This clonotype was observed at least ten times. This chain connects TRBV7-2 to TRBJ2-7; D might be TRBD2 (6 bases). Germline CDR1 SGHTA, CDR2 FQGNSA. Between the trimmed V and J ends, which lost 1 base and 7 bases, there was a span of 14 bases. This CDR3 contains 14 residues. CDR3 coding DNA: TGTGCCAGCAGCTTAGGTCGGGAGCAAGATGAGCAGTACTTC. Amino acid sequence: CASSLGREQDEQYF.

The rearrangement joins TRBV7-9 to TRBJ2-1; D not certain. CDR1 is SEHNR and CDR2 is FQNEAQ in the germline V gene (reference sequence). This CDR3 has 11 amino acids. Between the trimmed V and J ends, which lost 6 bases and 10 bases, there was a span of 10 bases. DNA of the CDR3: TGTGCCAGCAGGGGATACGGGGAGCAGTTCTTC. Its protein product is CASRGYGEQFF.

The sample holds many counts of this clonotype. Here the CDR3 DNA reads TGCGCCAGCAGCCAAGATTTGCCATCGAGGGGGAGTCCCTACGAGCAGTACTTC. This encodes CASSQDLPSRGSPYEQYF. The chain recombines TRBV4-3 with TRBJ2-7; a weak D match, TRBD1 (6 bases). Germline CDR1 reads LGHNA; CDR2 reads YSLEER. This CDR3 spans 18 amino acids. V was clipped by 0 bases and J by 2 bases, with 20 bases between them.